This T cell receptor (beta chain) was identified during a study of shared clonotypes between healthy human individuals. Study in general: Used for every donor were three CD4 naive, three CD4 memory, two CD8 naive and one CD8 memory plate.

This table comes from immunoSEQ multiplex PCR, and its TCRdb copy is limited to in-frame clones, with some not included. The data contain about 2.3 million clones, approximately 93% of them seen just once; the ten biggest clones take up under 0.45%. The sample taken for sequencing was naive CD4+ T cells from PBMCs. Subset of the sample: CD45RA+ positively selected. This clonotype originated in a man younger than 35 in good health. Some clones in this sample may be carry-over from other donors' samples.

The CDR3 bases are TGTGCCAGCTCACAGACAGGAGGAAGCTCCTACAATGAGCAGTTCTTC. The encoded protein is CASSQTGGSSYNEQFF. The chain carries TRBV18 and TRBJ2-1; a weak D match, TRBD1 (6 bases). CDR1 KGHSH and CDR2 LQKENI come from the germline V gene. The CDR3 runs to 16 residues. V lost 4 bases, J lost 0 bases, and 13 bases lay in between.